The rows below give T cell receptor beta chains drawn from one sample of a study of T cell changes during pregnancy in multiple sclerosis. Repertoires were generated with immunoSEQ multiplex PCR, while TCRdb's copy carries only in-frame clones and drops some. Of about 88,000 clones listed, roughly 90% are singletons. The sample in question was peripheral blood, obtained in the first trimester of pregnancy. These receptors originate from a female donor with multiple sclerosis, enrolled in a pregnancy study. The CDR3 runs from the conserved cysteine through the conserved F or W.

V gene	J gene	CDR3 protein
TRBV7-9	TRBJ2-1	CASSFRSSPGNEQFF
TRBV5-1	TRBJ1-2	CASSLTGQGRNYGYTF
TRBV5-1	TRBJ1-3	CASSISGTGAGNTIYF
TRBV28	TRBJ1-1	CASSSQRNTEAFF
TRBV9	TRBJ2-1	CASSISGSSYNEQFF
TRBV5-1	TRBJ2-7	CASSGTGESYEQYF
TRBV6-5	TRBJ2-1	CASSYSRPGSGNEQFF
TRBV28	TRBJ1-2	CASSLETLYGYTF
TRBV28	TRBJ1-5	CASSVRGLDQPQHF
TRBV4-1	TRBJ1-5	CASSHVQTGQPQHF
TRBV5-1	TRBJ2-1	CASSLEGAGIGNEQFF
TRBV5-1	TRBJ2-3	CASSFITGGIADTQYF
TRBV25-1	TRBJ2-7	CASSAQDRVTGEQYF
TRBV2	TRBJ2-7	CASRFSEYEQYF
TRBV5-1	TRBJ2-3	CAAHPQPQGADTQYF
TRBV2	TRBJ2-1	CASSEVISGNEQFF
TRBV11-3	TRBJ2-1	CASGQGITNEQFF
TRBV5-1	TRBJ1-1	CASSLDGQGLTEAFF
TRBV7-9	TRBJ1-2	CASSFAGEYGYTF
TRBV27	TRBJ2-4	CASRPTAQGIQYF
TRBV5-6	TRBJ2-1	CASSDRSPYNEQFF
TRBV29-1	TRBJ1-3	CSVADRGLGNTIYF
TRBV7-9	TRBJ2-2	CASSLLGTGAGELFF
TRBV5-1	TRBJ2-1	CASSLGLAGPRNEQFF
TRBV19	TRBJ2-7	CASSRAGGTYEQYF
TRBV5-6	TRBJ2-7	CASRGRGGLYEQYF
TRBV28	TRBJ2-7	CASSSPRDRGYEQYF
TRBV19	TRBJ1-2	CASSFAMPGQAYGYTF
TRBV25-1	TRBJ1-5	CASSGRDRGFNQPQHF
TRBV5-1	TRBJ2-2	CASSFPGTSGTGELFF
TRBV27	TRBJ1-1	CASRAQMNTEAFF
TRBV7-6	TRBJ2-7	CASSPRGGHYEQYF
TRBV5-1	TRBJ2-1	CASSSGLAGGMNEQFF
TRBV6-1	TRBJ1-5	CASSRDSRNQPQHF
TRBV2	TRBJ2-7	CASREQGPTNEQYF
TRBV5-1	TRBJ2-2	CASSLVTGGPSGELFF
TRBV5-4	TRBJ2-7	CASSLVPPGSAGFMEQYF
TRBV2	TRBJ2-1	CASSSQGMGEQFF
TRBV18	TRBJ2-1	CASSPSAGSSYNEQFF
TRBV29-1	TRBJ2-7	CSVEGGGHEQYF
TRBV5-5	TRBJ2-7	CASSPRVERGPEQYF
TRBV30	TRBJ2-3	CAWSAGTAADTQYF
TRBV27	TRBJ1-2	CASSPRGSYYGYTF
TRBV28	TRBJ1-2	CASSFSDRGIGYTF
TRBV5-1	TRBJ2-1	CASSLLGHPQFF
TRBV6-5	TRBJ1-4	CASSFRTGVNEKLFF